The 17 T cell receptor beta chains listed next were all sequenced from one sample in a study of CD8+CD57+ T cells in acquired aplastic anemia. TCR beta VDJ and CDR3 profiles were obtained from a genomic DNA template. One entry per CDR3 protein, called by TCRdb with MiXCR from the reads. The repertoire consists of 120,000 or so distinct CDR3 sequences, with approximately 40% occurring once and the leading ten covering about 2.7%. The authors sequenced patients whose flow cytometry had shown CD8+CD57+ cell expansion. Sequencing was carried out using sorted CD4+, CD8+, or CD8+CD57+ T cells (not recorded which) from PBMCs. These receptors originate from a human donor with aplastic anemia.

This sequence joins TRBV19 and TRBJ2-7; D is perhaps TRBD1 or TRBD2 (5 bases each). Germline V CDR1 and CDR2: LNHDA, SQIVND (reference sequence). This CDR3 has 15 residues. V was pared by 3 bases and J by 0 bases, with 12 bases between. This CDR3 reads CASSIPGTASYEQYF. CDR3 DNA: TGTGCCAGTAGTATTCCAGGGACGGCCTCCTACGAGCAGTACTTC.

This clonotype was observed at least ten times. This rearrangement joins TRBV4-1 to TRBJ2-1, with D tentatively TRBD1 (6 bases). The CDR3 length is 16 residues. V lost 3 bases to trimming and J lost 4 bases, with 16 bases between them. The V gene's germline CDR1 is MGHRA and CDR2 YSYEKL. For the CDR3, the DNA is TGCGCCAGCAGCCATCCCGGGACAAGGCAATACAATGAGCAGTTCTTC. As protein: CASSHPGTRQYNEQFF.

This clonotype occurred a few times. The chain uses TRBV4-1 and TRBJ2-1; perhaps TRBD1 as D (6 bases). Per germline, CDR1 MGHRA and CDR2 YSYEKL. Trimming pared 6 bases from V and 0 bases from J, leaving 12 bases between. This CDR3 is built from 15 residues. The CDR3 region has the DNA TGCGCCAGCAGTATACAGGGCAGCTCCTACAATGAGCAGTTCTTC. Translation gives CASSIQGSSYNEQFF.

This clonotype was counted at least ten times. The chain recombines TRBV7-2 with TRBJ1-2; TRBD1 aligns across 7 bases. The CDR3 covers 15 residues. J gave up 4 bases and V 5 bases, and 10 bases lay outside the gene matches. The V gene's germline CDR1 is SGHTA and CDR2 FQGNSA. The CDR3 spells CASSPQTRGPYGYTF. As DNA, the CDR3 is TGTGCCAGCAGCCCACAGACTAGGGGGCCCTATGGCTACACCTTC.

This clonotype was counted ten times or more. The genes are TRBV6-1 and TRBJ2-5; D perhaps matches TRBD1 (5 bases). The CDR3 contains 15 residues. Germline V gene sequence: CDR1 MNHNS, CDR2 SASEGT. V gave up 5 bases and J gave up 2 bases, with 15 bases separating them. The CDR3 protein is CASSPRQQFQETQYF. Here the CDR3 DNA reads TGTGCCAGCAGTCCCCGACAGCAATTTCAAGAGACCCAGTACTTC.

This clonotype has a count of ten or more. V and J are TRBV27 and TRBJ2-7, with 9 bases fitting TRBD1. The CDR3 spans 16 residues. Germline loops: CDR1 MNHEY, CDR2 SMNVEV (reference sequence). The V and J ends lost 6 bases and 5 bases, in that order; junction bases with no gene match: 14. The CDR3 coding sequence is TGTGCCAGCAGACATCCCCTGGGGACAGGGCACCACGAGCAGTACTTC. This codes for CASRHPLGTGHHEQYF.

This clonotype is medium-sized within its sample. The chain carries TRBV10-3 and TRBJ1-2, with D unclear. The ends were cut back, 1 base at V and 7 bases at J, with 10 bases in the middle. Germline CDR1 ENHRY, CDR2 SYGVKD. The CDR3 runs to 13 residues. Here the CDR3 DNA reads TGTGCCATCAGTGAGTTAAGGGTACCTGGCTACACCTTC. Translated, it gives CAISELRVPGYTF.

This clonotype showed up just once. The chain is built from TRBV30 and TRBJ2-5; D perhaps matches TRBD2 (6 bases). The CDR3 sequence is 15 residues long. Trimming stripped 5 bases from V and 4 bases from J, with 20 bases between. From germline, CDR1 is GTSNPN and CDR2 SVGIG (reference sequence). The CDR3 coding sequence is TGTGCCTGGCGTTTCTGGCGGGGCGCCGGAGAGACCCAGTACTTC. Its translation is CAWRFWRGAGETQYF.

Ten or more counts support this clonotype. The V call is TRBV5-6, the J call TRBJ2-2; 11 positions agree with TRBD2. The CDR3 is 16 residues long. V lost 3 bases, J lost 5 bases, and 6 bases stayed unmatched. Germline V gene data show CDR1 as SGHDT and CDR2 as YYEEEE. In nucleotides, the CDR3 is TGTGCCAGCAGCTCCGGACTAGCGGGTCCAACCGGGGAGCTGTTTTTT. Its translation is CASSSGLAGPTGELFF.

This clonotype was picked up many times. The chain uses TRBV9 and TRBJ2-2; D ambiguous. The CDR3 is 13 amino acids. V lost 4 bases and J 6 bases, leaving 10 bases between the germline ends. Germline CDR1 is SGDLS and CDR2 is YYNGEE. CDR3 sequence: CASSPVLAGELFF. CDR3 sequence (DNA): TGTGCCAGCAGCCCTGTCTTGGCCGGGGAGCTGTTTTTT. The full variable domain, rest sourced from reference TRBV9 and TRBJ2-2, is DSGVTQTPKHLITATGQRVTLRCSPRSGDLSVYWYQQSLDQGLQFLIQYYNGEERAKGNILERFSAQQFPDLHSELNLSSLELGDSALYFCASSPVLAGELFFGEGSRLTVL.

Ten or more counts support this clonotype. The J gene is TRBJ2-5, the V gene TRBV20-1, with D tentatively TRBD1 (6 bases). The V gene lost 6 bases and the J gene lost 4 bases, with 9 bases spanning the gap. Germline CDR1 is DFQATT and CDR2 is SNEGSKA (reference sequence). The CDR3 is 11 amino acids. The chain's CDR3 is CSAPRGETQYF. As DNA, the CDR3 is TGCAGTGCGCCCAGGGGAGAGACCCAGTACTTC.

Details on this clonotype: A much larger clone differs from this one at a single base, so this may be a read error. As the CDR3 is not closed by the conserved phenylalanine or tryptophan, this likely results from a read error. The chain links TRBV6-1 to TRBJ1-6; D gene ambiguous. Germline CDR1 reads MNHNS; CDR2 reads SASEGT. This CDR3 is 16 amino acids long. V dropped 5 bases and J dropped 0 bases, with 11 bases sitting between them. CDR3 nucleotide sequence: TGTGCCAGCAGTCTAACTCAGAGCTCCTATAATTCACCCCTCCACCTT. This encodes CASSLTQSSYNSPLHL.

This clonotype was detected many times. This rearrangement joins TRBV2 to TRBJ1-3; no definite D call. Trimming took off 1 base at V and 0 bases at J, with 7 bases between the two ends. The CDR3 is 15 amino acids. Per the germline V gene, CDR1 is SNHLY and CDR2 is FYNNEI. DNA of the CDR3: TGTGCCAGCAGTGAAGGGGTGTTCTCTGGAAACACCATATATTTT. This gives the protein CASSEGVFSGNTIYF.

The chain has TRBV6-7 and TRBJ2-7; the D is unclear. TRBV6-7 is an ORF for which the function is uncertain. This CDR3 has 13 residues. Trimming took off 2 bases at V and 3 bases at J, with 8 bases between the two ends. The CDR3 DNA follows: TGTGCCAGCAGTTACATCTGGGGCTACGAGCAGTACTTC. Its protein product is CASSYIWGYEQYF.

This clonotype was observed a handful of times. The CDR3 loop is CASCSRSEQYF. CDR3 in DNA: TGTGCCAGCTGCAGTCGGAGCGAGCAGTACTTC. The V gene is TRBV25-1, the J gene TRBJ2-7; D call uncertain. The germline V gene has CDR1 MGHDK and CDR2 SYGVNS. The CDR3 extends over 11 amino acids. The V end lost 8 bases, the J end lost 6 bases, and 11 bases lay between the germline ends.

This clonotype was detected many times. The V and J genes are TRBV12-3 or TRBV12-4 and TRBJ1-2, with D possibly TRBD1 on 5 matching bases. CDR3 length: 14 amino acids. V was shortened by 3 bases and J by 4 bases, with 12 bases between the two germline ends. Here the CDR3 DNA reads TGTGCCAGCAGTTTTCGGGGGTCGGGCTATGGCTACACCTTC. Its protein is CASSFRGSGYGYTF.

V gene TRBV7-6 combines with J gene TRBJ1-1, with D possibly TRBD1 on 5 matching bases. The CDR3 spans 13 residues. With 6 bases removed from V and 1 base from J, the gap between germline ends came to 9 bases. Germline V gives CDR1 SGHVS, CDR2 FNYEAQ. Written as DNA, the CDR3 is TGTGCCAGCAGAGTGACAGCGAACACTGAAGCTTTCTTT. Amino acids: CASRVTANTEAFF.